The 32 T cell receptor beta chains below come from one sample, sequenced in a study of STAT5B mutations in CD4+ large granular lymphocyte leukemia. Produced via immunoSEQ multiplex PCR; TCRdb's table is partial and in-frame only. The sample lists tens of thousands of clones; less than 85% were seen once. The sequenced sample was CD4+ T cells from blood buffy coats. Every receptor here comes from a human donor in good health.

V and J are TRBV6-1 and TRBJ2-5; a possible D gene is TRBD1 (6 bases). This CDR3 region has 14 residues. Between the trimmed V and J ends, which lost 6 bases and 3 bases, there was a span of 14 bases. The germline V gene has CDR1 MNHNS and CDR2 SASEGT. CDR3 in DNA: TGTGCCAGCAGAGACGACAGGTTAAAAGAGACCCAGTACTTC. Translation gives CASRDDRLKETQYF.

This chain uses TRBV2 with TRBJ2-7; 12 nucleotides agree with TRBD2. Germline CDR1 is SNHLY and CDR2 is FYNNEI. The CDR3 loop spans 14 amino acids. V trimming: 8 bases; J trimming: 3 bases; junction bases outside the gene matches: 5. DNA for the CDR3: TGTGCCAGCGCCGGACTAGCGGGGTACTACGAGCAGTACTTC. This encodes CASAGLAGYYEQYF.

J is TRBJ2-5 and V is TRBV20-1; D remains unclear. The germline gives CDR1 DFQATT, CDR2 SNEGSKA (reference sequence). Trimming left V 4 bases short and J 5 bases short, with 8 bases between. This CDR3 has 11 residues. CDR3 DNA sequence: TGCAGTGCTATGAACGTCGAGACCCAGTACTTC. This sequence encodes CSAMNVETQYF.

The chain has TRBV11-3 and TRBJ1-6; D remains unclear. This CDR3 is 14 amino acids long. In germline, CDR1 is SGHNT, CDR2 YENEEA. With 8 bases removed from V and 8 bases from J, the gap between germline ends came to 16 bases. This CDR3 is CASALSQADSPLHF. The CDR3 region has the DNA TGTGCCAGCGCCTTAAGTCAGGCAGATTCACCCCTCCACTTT.

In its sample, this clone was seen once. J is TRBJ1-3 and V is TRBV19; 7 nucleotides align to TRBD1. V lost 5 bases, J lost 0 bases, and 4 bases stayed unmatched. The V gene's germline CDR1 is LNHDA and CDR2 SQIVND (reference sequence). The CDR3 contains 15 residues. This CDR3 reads CASSLRDSSGNTIYF. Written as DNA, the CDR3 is TGTGCCAGTAGTTTAAGGGACAGCTCTGGAAACACCATATATTTT.

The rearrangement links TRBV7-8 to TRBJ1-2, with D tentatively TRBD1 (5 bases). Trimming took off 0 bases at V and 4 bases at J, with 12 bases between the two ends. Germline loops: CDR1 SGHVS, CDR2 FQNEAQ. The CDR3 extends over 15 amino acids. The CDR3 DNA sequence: TGTGCCAGCAGCTTAGCAGTGGGGCTCGGCTATGGCTACACCTTC. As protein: CASSLAVGLGYGYTF.

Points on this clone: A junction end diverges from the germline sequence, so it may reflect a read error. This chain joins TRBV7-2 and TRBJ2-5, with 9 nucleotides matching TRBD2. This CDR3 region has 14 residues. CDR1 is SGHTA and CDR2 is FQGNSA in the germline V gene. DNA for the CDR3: TGTGCCAGCAGATTAGGACTAGCGAGCGAGACCCAGTACTTC. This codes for CASRLGLASETQYF.

The CDR3 bases are TGTGCCATCAGTGGAGGAGGGGTTAGTAACGAGCAGTACTTC. Protein product: CAISGGGVSNEQYF. The J gene is TRBJ2-7, the V gene TRBV10-3; possibly TRBD2 for D (6 bases). The V and J ends lost 4 bases and 5 bases respectively, with 15 bases between them. The CDR3 has 14 residues. Looked up from germline, CDR1 is ENHRY and CDR2 is SYGVKD.

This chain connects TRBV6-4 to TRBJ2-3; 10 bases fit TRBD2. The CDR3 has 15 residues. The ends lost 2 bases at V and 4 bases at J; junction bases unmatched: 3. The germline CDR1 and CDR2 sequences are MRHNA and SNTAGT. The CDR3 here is CASSDVAGGADTQYF. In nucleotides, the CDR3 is TGTGCCAGCAGTGACGTAGCGGGGGGCGCAGATACGCAGTATTTT.

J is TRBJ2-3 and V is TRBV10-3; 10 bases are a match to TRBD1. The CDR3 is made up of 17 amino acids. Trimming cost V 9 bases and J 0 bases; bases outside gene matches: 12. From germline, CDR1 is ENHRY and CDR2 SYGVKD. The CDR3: CAMGRDRGATSTDTQYF. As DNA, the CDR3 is TGTGCCATGGGGAGGGACAGGGGCGCAACTAGCACAGATACGCAGTATTTT.

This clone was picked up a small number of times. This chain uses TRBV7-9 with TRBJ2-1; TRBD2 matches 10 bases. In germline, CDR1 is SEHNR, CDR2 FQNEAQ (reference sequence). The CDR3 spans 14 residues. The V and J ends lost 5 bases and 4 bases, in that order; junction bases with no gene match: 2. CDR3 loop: CASSQAGGYNEQFF. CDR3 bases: TGTGCCAGCAGCCAAGCGGGAGGGTACAATGAGCAGTTCTTC.

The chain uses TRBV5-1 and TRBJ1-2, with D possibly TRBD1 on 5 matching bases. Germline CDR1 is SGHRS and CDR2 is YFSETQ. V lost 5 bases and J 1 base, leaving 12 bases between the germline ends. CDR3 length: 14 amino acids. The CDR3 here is CASSWDGDNYGYTF. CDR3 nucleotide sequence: TGCGCCAGCAGTTGGGACGGAGATAACTATGGCTACACCTTC.

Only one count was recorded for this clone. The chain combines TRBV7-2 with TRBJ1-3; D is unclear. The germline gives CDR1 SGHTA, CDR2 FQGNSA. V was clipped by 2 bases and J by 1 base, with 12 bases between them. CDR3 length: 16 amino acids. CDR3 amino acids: CASSLNAVASGNTIYF. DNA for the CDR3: TGTGCCAGCAGCTTAAATGCCGTAGCTTCTGGAAACACCATATATTTT.

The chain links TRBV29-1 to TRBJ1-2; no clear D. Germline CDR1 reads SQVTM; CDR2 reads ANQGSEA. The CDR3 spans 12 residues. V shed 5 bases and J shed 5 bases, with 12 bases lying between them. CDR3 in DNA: TGCAGCGTTTGGTGGCGCGGGTATGGCTACACCTTC. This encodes CSVWWRGYGYTF.

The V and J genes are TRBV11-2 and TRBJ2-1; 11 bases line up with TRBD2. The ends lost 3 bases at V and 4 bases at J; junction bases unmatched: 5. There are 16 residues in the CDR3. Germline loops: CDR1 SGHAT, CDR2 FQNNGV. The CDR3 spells CASSFELAGAYNEQFF. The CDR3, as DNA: TGTGCCAGCAGCTTTGAACTAGCGGGAGCTTACAATGAGCAGTTCTTC. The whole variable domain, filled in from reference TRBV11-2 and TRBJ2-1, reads EAGVAQSPRYKIIEKRQSVAFWCNPISGHATLYWYQQILGQGPKLLIQFQNNGVVDDSQLPKDRFSAERLKGVDSTLKIQPAKLEDSAVYLCASSFELAGAYNEQFFGPGTRLTVL.

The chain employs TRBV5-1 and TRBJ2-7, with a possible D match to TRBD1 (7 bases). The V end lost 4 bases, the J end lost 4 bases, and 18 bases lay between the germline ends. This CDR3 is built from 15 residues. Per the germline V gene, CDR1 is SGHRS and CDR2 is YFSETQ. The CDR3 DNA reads TGCGCCAGCAGCCGAGGAGGGACAGAAATATACGAGCAGTACTTC. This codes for CASSRGGTEIYEQYF. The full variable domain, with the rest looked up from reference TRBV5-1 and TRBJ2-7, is KAGVTQTPRYLIKTRGQQVTLSCSPISGHRSVSWYQQTPGQGLQFLFEYFSETQRNKGNFPGRFSGRQFSNSRSEMNVSTLELGDSALYLCASSRGGTEIYEQYFGPGTRLTVT.

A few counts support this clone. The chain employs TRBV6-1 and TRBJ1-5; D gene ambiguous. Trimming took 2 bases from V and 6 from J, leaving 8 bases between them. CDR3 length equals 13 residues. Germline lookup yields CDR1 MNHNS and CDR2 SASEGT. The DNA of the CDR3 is TGTGCCAGCAGTGAAAGCCCCGCTCAGCCCCAGCATTTT. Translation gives CASSESPAQPQHF.

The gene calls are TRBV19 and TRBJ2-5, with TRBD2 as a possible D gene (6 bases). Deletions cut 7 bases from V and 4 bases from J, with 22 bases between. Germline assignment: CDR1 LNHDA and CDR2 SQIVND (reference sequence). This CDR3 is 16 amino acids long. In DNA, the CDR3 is TGTGCCAGTAACCCCCACTGGGGAGGTTCAGTAGAGACCCAGTACTTC. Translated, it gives CASNPHWGGSVETQYF.

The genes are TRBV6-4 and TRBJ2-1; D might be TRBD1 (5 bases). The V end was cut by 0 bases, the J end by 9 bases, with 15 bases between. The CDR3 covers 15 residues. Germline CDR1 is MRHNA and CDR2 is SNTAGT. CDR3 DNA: TGTGCCAGCAGTGACTCCGGGCAGGGTGGTGGTGAGCAGTTCTTC. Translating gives CASSDSGQGGGEQFF.

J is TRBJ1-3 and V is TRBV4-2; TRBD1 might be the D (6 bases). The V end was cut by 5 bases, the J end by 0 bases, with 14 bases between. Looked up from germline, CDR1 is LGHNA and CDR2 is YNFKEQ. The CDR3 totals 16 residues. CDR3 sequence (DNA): TGTGCCAGCAGCGAAGGGCGGGGGCCCTCTGGAAACACCATATATTTT. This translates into CASSEGRGPSGNTIYF.

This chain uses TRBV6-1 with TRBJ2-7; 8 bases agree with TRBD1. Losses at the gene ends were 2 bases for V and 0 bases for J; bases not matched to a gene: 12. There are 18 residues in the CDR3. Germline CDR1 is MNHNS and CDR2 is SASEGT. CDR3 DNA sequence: TGTGCCAGCAGTGAATACCTCACAGGGGGAATTAGCTCCTACGAGCAGTACTTC. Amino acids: CASSEYLTGGISSYEQYF.

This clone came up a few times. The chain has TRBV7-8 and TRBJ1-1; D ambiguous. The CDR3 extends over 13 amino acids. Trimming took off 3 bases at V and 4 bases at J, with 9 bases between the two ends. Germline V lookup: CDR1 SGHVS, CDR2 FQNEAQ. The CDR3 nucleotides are TGTGCCAGCAGCTTCAATCCGAGCACTGAAGCTTTCTTT. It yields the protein CASSFNPSTEAFF.

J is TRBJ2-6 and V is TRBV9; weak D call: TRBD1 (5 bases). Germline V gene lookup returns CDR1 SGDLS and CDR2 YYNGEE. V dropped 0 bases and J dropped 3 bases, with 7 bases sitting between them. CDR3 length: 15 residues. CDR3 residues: CASSVGGLGANVLTF. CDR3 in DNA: TGTGCCAGCAGCGTAGGGGGCCTTGGGGCCAACGTCCTGACTTTC.

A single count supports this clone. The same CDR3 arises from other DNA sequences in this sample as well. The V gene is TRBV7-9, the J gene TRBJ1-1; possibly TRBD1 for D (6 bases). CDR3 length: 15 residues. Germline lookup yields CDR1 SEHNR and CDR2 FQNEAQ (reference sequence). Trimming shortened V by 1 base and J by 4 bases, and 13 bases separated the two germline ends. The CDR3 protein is CASSLEGVRGTEAFF. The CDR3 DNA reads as TGTGCCAGCAGCTTAGAGGGGGTTCGAGGCACTGAAGCTTTCTTT.

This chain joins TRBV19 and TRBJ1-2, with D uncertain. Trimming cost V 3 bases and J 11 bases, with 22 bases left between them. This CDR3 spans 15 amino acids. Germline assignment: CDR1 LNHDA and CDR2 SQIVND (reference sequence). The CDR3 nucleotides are TGTGCCAGTAGTATCAATAGTGGACGCTCCAACCGGTACACCTTC. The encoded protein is CASSINSGRSNRYTF. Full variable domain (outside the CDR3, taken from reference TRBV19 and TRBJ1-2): DGGITQSPKYLFRKEGQNVTLSCEQNLNHDAMYWYRQDPGQGLRLIYYSQIVNDFQKGDIAEGYSVSREKKESFPLTVTSAQKNPTAFYLCASSINSGRSNRYTFGSGTRLTVV.

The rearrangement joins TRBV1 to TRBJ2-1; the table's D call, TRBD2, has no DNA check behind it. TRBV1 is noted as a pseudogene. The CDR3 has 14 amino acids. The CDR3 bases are TGCACCAGCAGCCAGAGGCAGCGGTACAATGAGCAGTTCTTC. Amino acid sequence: CTSSQRQRYNEQFF.

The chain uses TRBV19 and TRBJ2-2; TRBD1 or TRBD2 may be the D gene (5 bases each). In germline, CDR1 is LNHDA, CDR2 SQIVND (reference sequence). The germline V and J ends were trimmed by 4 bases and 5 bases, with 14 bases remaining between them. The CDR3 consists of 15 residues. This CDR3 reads CASSKVEGRTGELFF. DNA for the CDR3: TGTGCCAGTAGTAAGGTCGAGGGGCGAACCGGGGAGCTGTTTTTT.

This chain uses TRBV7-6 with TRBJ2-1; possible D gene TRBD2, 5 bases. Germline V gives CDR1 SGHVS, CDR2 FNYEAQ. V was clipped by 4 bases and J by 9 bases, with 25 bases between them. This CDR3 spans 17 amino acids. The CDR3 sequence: CASSYPQRGSLEGEQFF. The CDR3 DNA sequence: TGTGCCAGCAGCTATCCACAGCGCGGGTCCCTAGAAGGTGAGCAGTTCTTC.

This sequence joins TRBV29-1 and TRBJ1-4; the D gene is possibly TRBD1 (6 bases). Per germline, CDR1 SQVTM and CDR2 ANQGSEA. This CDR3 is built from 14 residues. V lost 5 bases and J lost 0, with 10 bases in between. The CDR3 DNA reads TGCAGCGTTACATACAGGGCAACTAATGAAAAACTGTTTTTT. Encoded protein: CSVTYRATNEKLFF. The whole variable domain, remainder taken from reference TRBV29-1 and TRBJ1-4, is SAVISQKPSRDICQRGTSLTIQCQVDSQVTMMFWYRQQPGQSLTLIATANQGSEATYESGFVIDKFPISRPNLTFSTLTVSNMSPEDSSIYLCSVTYRATNEKLFFGSGTQLSVL.

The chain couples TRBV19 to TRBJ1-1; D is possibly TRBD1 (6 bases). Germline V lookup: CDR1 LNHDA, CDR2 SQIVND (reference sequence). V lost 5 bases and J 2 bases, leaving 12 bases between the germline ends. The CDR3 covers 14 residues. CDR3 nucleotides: TGTGCCAGTAGTCCTCGCAGGGGTAACACTGAAGCTTTCTTT. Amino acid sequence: CASSPRRGNTEAFF.

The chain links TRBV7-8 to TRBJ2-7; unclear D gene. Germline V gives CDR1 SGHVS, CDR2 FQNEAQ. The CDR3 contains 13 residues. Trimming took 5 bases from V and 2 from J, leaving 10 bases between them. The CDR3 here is CASSPHTAYEQYF. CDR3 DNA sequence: TGTGCCAGCAGCCCCCATACGGCCTACGAGCAGTACTTC.

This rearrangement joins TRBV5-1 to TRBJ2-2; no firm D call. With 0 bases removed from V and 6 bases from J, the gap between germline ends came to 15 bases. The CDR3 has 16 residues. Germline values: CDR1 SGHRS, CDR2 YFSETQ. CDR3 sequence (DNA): TGCGCCAGCAGCTTGGAAGCAGCTGGGGTGGCCGGGGAGCTGTTTTTT. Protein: CASSLEAAGVAGELFF.